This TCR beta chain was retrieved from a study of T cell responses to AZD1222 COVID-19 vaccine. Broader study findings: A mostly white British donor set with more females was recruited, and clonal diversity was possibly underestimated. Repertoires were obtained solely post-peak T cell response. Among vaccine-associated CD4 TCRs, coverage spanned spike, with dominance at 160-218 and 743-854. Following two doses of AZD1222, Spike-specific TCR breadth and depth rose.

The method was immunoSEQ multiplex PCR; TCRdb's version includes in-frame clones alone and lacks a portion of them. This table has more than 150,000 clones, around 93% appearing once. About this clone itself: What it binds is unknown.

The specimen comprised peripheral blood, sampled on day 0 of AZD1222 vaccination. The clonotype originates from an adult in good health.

CDR3 protein: CASSLLILQASIKAGNTIYF. The CDR3 DNA reads TGTGCCAGCTCACTACTCATCCTCCAGGCCAGCATAAAAGCTGGAAACACCATATATTTT. The chain links TRBV18 to TRBJ1-3, with D hard to call. The germline V gene has CDR1 KGHSH and CDR2 LQKENI. The CDR3 has 20 amino acids. V was shortened by 4 bases and J by 2 bases, with 27 bases between the two germline ends.